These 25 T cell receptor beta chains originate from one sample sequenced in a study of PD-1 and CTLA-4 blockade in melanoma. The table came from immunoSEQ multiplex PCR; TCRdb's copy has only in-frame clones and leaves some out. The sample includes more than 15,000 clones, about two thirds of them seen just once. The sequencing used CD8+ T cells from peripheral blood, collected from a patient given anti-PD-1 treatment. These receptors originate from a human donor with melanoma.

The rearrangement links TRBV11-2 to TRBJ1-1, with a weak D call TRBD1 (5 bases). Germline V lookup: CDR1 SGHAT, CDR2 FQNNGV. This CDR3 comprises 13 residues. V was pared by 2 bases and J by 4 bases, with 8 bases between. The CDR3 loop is CASSLFGGTEAFF. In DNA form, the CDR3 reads TGTGCCAGCAGCTTATTCGGGGGCACTGAAGCTTTCTTT.

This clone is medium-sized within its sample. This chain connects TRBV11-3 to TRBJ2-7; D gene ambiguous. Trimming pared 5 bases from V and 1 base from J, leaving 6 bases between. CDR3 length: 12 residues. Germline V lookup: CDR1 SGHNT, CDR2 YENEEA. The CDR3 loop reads CASSLGSYEQYF. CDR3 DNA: TGTGCCAGCAGCCTTGGGTCCTACGAGCAGTACTTC.

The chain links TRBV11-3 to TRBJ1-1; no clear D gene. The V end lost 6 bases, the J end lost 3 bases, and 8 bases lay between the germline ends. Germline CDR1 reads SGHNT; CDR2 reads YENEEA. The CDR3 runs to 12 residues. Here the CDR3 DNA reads TGTGCCAGCAGTGACGGGGACACTGAAGCTTTCTTT. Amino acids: CASSDGDTEAFF.

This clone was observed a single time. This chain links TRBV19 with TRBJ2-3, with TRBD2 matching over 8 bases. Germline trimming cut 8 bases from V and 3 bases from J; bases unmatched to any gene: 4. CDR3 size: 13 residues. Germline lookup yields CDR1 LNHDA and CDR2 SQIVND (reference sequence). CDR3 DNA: TGTGCCAGTTTTAGCGGGGAGACAGATACGCAGTATTTT. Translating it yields CASFSGETDTQYF.

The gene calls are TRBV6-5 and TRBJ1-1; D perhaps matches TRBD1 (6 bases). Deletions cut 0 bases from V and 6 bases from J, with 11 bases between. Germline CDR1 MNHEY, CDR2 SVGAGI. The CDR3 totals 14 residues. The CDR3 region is CASSYSIGGAEAFF. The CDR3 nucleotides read TGTGCCAGCAGTTACTCGATAGGGGGAGCTGAAGCTTTCTTT.

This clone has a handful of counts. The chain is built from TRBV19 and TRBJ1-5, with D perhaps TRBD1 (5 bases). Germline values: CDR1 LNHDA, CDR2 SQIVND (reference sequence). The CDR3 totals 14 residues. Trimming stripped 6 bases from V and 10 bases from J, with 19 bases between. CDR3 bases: TGTGCCAGTAGCTTCGGGACGGCCCCTGATCCCCAGCATTTT. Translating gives CASSFGTAPDPQHF.

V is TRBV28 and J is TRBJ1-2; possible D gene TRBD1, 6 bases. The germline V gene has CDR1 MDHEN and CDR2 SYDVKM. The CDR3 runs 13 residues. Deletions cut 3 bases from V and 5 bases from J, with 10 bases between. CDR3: CASSFYQGYGYTF. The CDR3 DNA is TGTGCCAGCAGTTTCTACCAGGGGTATGGCTACACCTTC.

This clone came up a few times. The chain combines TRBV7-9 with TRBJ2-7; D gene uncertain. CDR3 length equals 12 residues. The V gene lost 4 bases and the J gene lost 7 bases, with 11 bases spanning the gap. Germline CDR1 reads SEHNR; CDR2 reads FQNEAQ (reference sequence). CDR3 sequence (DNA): TGTGCCAGCAGCTACCCGTCTCGGGAGCAGTACTTC. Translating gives CASSYPSREQYF.

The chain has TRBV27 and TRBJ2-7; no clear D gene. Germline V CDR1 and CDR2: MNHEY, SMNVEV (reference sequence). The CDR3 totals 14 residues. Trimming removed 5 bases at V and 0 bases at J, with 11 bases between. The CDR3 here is CASSEEFSSYEQYF. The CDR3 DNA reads TGTGCCAGCAGTGAGGAGTTTAGCTCCTACGAGCAGTACTTC.

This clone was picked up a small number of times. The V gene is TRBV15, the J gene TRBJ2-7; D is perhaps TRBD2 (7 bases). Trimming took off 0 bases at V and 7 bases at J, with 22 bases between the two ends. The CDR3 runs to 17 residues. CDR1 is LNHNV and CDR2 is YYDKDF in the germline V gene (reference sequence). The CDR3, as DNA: TGTGCCACCAGCAGAGAGGCAGGGGCGGGAGTGAAGGCAGAGCAGTACTTC. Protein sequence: CATSREAGAGVKAEQYF.

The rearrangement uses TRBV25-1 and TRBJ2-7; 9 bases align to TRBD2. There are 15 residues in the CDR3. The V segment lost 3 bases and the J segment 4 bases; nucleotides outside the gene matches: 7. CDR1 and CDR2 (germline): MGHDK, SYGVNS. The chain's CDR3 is CASSEFSGGPYEQYF. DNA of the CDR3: TGTGCCAGCAGTGAGTTCAGCGGGGGGCCATACGAGCAGTACTTC.

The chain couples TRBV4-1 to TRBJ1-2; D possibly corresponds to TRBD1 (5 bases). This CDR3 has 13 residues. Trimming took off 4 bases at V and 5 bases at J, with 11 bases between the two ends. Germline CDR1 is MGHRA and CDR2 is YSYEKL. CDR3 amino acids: CASSPGPAYGYTF. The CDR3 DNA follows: TGCGCCAGCAGCCCGGGGCCTGCTTATGGCTACACCTTC.

The CDR3 DNA reads TGTGCCAGTAGCCCCTCCTACAATGAGCAGTTCTTC. Translating gives CASSPSYNEQFF. The genes are TRBV19 and TRBJ2-1; unclear D gene. V was pared by 6 bases and J by 0 bases, with 3 bases between. CDR3 size: 12 residues. Germline CDR1 is LNHDA and CDR2 is SQIVND (reference sequence).

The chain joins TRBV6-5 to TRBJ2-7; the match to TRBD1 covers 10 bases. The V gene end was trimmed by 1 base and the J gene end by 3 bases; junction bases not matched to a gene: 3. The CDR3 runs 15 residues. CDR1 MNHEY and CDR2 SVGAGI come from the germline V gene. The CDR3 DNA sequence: TGTGCCAGCAGTTACTGGACAGGGGGTAACTACGAGCAGTACTTC. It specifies CASSYWTGGNYEQYF.

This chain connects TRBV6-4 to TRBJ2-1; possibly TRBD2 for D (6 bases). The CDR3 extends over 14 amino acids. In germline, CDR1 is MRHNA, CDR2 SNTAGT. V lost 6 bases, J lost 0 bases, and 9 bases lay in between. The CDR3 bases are TGTGCCAGCAGGGGGGAGGCCTCCTACAATGAGCAGTTCTTC. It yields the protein CASRGEASYNEQFF.

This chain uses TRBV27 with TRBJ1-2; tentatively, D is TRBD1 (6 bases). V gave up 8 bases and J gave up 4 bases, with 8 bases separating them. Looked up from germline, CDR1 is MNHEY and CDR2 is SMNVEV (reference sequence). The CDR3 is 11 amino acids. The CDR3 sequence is CASGQSYGYTF. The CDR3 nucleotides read TGTGCCAGCGGACAGTCCTATGGCTACACCTTC.

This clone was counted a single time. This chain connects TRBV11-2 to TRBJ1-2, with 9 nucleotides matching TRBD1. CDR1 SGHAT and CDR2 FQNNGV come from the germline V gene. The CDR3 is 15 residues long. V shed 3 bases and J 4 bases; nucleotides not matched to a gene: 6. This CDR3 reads CASSFGTGIIYGYTF. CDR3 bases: TGTGCCAGCAGCTTCGGGACAGGGATCATCTATGGCTACACCTTC. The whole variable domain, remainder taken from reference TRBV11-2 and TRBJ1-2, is EAGVAQSPRYKIIEKRQSVAFWCNPISGHATLYWYQQILGQGPKLLIQFQNNGVVDDSQLPKDRFSAERLKGVDSTLKIQPAKLEDSAVYLCASSFGTGIIYGYTFGSGTRLTVV.

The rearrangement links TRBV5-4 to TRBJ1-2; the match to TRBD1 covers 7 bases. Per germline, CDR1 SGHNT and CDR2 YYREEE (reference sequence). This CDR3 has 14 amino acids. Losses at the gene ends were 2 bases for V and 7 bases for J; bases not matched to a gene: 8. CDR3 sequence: CASSFFGGGFGYTF. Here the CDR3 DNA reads TGTGCCAGCAGCTTTTTTGGAGGGGGCTTTGGCTACACCTTC.

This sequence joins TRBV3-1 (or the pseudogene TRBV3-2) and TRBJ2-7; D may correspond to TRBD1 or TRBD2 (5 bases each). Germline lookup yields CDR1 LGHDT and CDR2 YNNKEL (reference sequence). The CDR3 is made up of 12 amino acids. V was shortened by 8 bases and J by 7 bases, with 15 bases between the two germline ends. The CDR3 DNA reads TGTGCCAGCTCGGGACCCTCGAGAGAGCAGTACTTC. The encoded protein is CASSGPSREQYF.

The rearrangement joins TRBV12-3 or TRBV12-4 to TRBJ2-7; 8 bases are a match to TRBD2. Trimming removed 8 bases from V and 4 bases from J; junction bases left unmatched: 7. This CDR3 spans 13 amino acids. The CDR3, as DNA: TGTGCCAGCCTGGCGGGAGGTTCTTACGAGCAGTACTTC. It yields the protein CASLAGGSYEQYF.

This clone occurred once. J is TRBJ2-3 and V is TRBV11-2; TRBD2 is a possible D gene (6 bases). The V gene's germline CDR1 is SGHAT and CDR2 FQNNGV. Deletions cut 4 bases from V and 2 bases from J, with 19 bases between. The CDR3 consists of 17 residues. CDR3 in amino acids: CASSWGLRHSNTDTQYF. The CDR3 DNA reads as TGTGCCAGCAGCTGGGGACTCCGCCACTCTAACACAGATACGCAGTATTTT.

The CDR3 loop is CASSSTGDNKNIQYF. As DNA, the CDR3 is TGTGCCAGCAGCTCTACCGGGGACAACAAAAACATTCAGTACTTC. The chain couples TRBV7-9 to TRBJ2-4, with D possibly being TRBD1 (6 bases). Germline V CDR1 and CDR2: SEHNR, FQNEAQ (reference sequence). The V end lost 4 bases, the J end lost 3 bases, and 13 bases lay between the germline ends. The CDR3 has 15 amino acids.

The CDR3 protein is CASSYSSGTPEAFF. CDR3 nucleotides: TGTGCCAGCAGTTACTCTTCCGGGACCCCTGAAGCTTTCTTT. V usage is TRBV6-5 and J usage is TRBJ1-1, with a possible D match to TRBD1 (5 bases). V was shortened by 0 bases and J by 6 bases, with 11 bases between the two germline ends. Germline V lookup: CDR1 MNHEY, CDR2 SVGAGI. The CDR3 spans 14 residues.

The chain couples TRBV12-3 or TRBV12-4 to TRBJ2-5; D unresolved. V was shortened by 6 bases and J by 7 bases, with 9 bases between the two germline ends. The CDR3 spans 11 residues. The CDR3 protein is CASSPHGTQYF. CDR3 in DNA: TGTGCCAGCAGCCCCCACGGGACCCAGTACTTC.

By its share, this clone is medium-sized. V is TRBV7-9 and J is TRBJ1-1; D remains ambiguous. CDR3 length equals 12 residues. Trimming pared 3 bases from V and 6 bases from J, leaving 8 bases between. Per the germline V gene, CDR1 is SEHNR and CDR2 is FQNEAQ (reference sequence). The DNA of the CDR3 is TGTGCCAGCAGCTTGGACGCCCCTGAAGCTTTCTTT. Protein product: CASSLDAPEAFF.